This T cell receptor (beta chain) was identified in a study of blood T cell repertoires in COVID-19. Unmatched junction bases numbered 2, after V lost 3 bases and J lost 3 bases. Per the germline V gene, CDR1 is MGHRA and CDR2 is YSYEKL. The CDR3 loop spans 13 amino acids. Profiling relied on immunoSEQ multiplex PCR, and the TCRdb table lists in-frame clones only, not all of them. The sample carries hundreds of thousands of clones, 87% recorded once. The sample holds a few counts of this clone. The same CDR3 arises from other DNA sequences in this sample as well. V gene TRBV4-1 combines with J gene TRBJ2-7; 7 bases align to TRBD1. Sequencing used peripheral blood. This sequence originates from a man in his 60s who had recovered from COVID-19. The CDR3, as DNA: TGCGCCAGCAGCCAGAACAGGGGCTACGAGCAGTACTTC. Translating it yields CASSQNRGYEQYF.